A single sample is the source of the 26 T cell receptor beta chains below, sequenced in a study of patients and donors after allogeneic stem cell transplantation. TCRdb recomputed calls from the RT-PCR reads with MiXCR, one row per CDR3 protein. The top ten clones hold approximately 25% of a sample with about 72,000 distinct CDR3 sequences, about a quarter of them seen once. The source material was blood, either unsorted or a sorted T cell fraction (not recorded which). These receptors all come from a human donor who was either an allogeneic HSCT recipient or a stem cell or donor lymphocyte infusion donor (not recorded which). It is not recorded whose cells these are; they may come from a transplant donor.

The J gene is TRBJ2-7, the V gene TRBV3-1, with 7 bases identical to TRBD2. Germline CDR1 and CDR2: LGHDT and YNNKEL (reference sequence). The CDR3 has 15 residues. V lost 4 bases to trimming and J lost 2 bases; unmatched junction nucleotides: 8. The CDR3 region has the DNA TGTGCCAGCAGCCGGTCGGGACTACAACCCTACGAGCAGTACTTC. It is translated as CASSRSGLQPYEQYF.

This chain links TRBV12-3 or TRBV12-4 with TRBJ1-1, with TRBD1 identical over 8 bases. V trimming: 6 bases; J trimming: 11 bases; junction bases outside the gene matches: 11. This CDR3 is built from 13 residues. Here the CDR3 reads CASSPDRGSWAFF. In DNA form, the CDR3 reads TGTGCCAGCAGCCCCGACAGGGGCAGTTGGGCTTTCTTT.

V and J are TRBV4-2 and TRBJ1-1, with D tentatively TRBD1 (6 bases). V was shortened by 0 bases and J by 3 bases, with 8 bases between the two germline ends. Per the germline V gene, CDR1 is LGHNA and CDR2 is YNFKEQ. The CDR3 is 14 residues long. This CDR3 reads CASSQDRGDTEAFF. As DNA, the CDR3 is TGTGCCAGCAGCCAAGACAGGGGAGACACTGAAGCTTTCTTT.

The V and J genes are TRBV12-3 or TRBV12-4 and TRBJ1-2; 9 bases align to TRBD1. The length of the CDR3 is 15 residues. V lost 2 bases, J lost 5 bases, and 6 bases stayed unmatched. The CDR3: CASSLTGGVFYGYTF. CDR3 in DNA: TGTGCCAGCAGTTTAACAGGGGGCGTTTTTTATGGCTACACCTTC.

The chain carries TRBV15 and TRBJ2-3; no reliable D call. This CDR3 has 14 amino acids. Germline values: CDR1 LNHNV, CDR2 YYDKDF (reference sequence). Deletions cut 1 base from V and 0 bases from J, with 5 bases between. The CDR3 sequence: CATSRVGSTDTQYF. Here the CDR3 DNA reads TGTGCCACCAGCAGAGTGGGCAGCACAGATACGCAGTATTTT.

CDR3 loop: CASSLVSPTEQYF. CDR3 coding DNA: TGCGCCAGCAGCTTGGTTAGTCCTACGGAGCAGTACTTC. The chain has TRBV5-1 and TRBJ2-7, with D uncertain. Germline V CDR1 and CDR2: SGHRS, YFSETQ. Trimming removed 0 bases at V and 7 bases at J, with 11 bases between. This CDR3 is 13 amino acids long.

In this sample, this clonotype turned up a few times. The chain uses TRBV7-8 and TRBJ1-5, with D possibly being TRBD1 (6 bases). This CDR3 has 12 amino acids. V gave up 1 base and J gave up 9 bases, with 7 bases separating them. CDR1 is SGHVS and CDR2 is FQNEAQ in the germline V gene. The CDR3 reads CASSLEGGPQHF. The DNA for the CDR3 is TGTGCCAGCAGCTTAGAGGGGGGGCCCCAGCATTTT. Combining the CDR3 with reference TRBV7-8 and TRBJ1-5 gives the whole variable domain GAGVSQSPRYKVAKRGQDVALRCDPISGHVSLFWYQQALGQGPEFLTYFQNEAQLDKSGLPSDRFFAERPEGSVSTLKIQRTQQEDSAVYLCASSLEGGPQHFGDGTRLSIL.

This clonotype turned up a few times. This chain uses TRBV24-1 with TRBJ2-5, with 10 bases that match TRBD2. The J segment lost 5 bases and the V segment lost 5 bases, leaving 4 bases of the junction unmatched. In germline, CDR1 is KGHDR, CDR2 SFDVKD. The CDR3 has 14 amino acids. In nucleotides, the CDR3 is TGTGCCACCAGTGGGCTAGCGGGAGAGGAGACCCAGTACTTC. It translates to CATSGLAGEETQYF.

The rearrangement uses TRBV4-1 and TRBJ2-1; possibly TRBD2 for D (5 bases). The V and J ends lost 1 base and 10 bases respectively, with 11 bases between them. Germline V gene data show CDR1 as MGHRA and CDR2 as YSYEKL. The CDR3 contains 13 residues. The CDR3 sequence is CASSQVPSSEQFF. The CDR3 DNA reads TGCGCCAGCAGCCAAGTGCCCTCTAGCGAGCAGTTCTTC.

The V call is TRBV11-3, the J call TRBJ1-1; 7 bases are a match to TRBD1. This CDR3 region has 15 residues. Trimming took 4 bases from V and 1 from J; bases not matched to a gene: 6. CDR1 and CDR2 from the germline V gene are SGHNT and YENEEA. CDR3 nucleotide sequence: TGTGCCAGCAGCTATCCCGGGACAGAGAACACTGAAGCTTTCTTT. It yields the protein CASSYPGTENTEAFF.

This clonotype has only a few counts. The CDR3 DNA follows: TGTGCCATCAAGGGTCAGGGAGCCGACAGTAGCACAGATACGCAGTATTTT. Translating it yields CAIKGQGADSSTDTQYF. The chain employs TRBV10-3 and TRBJ2-3; D may match TRBD1 or TRBD2 (5 bases each). Germline CDR1 is ENHRY and CDR2 is SYGVKD. The CDR3 totals 17 residues. V lost 7 bases, J lost 0 bases, and 20 bases lay in between.

This clonotype was seen more than once but under ten times. The V and J genes are TRBV19 and TRBJ2-6; the D gene is possibly TRBD1 (6 bases). The CDR3 is 17 residues long. Germline V gene data show CDR1 as LNHDA and CDR2 as SQIVND (reference sequence). V was clipped by 2 bases and J by 3 bases, with 14 bases between them. The CDR3 nucleotides are TGTGCCAGTAGTATAACAGGGAGTACATTTGGGGCCAACGTCCTGACTTTC. This encodes CASSITGSTFGANVLTF.

The rearrangement uses TRBV20-1 and TRBJ1-5, with TRBD1 as a possible D gene (6 bases). Per the germline V gene, CDR1 is DFQATT and CDR2 is SNEGSKA (reference sequence). V was clipped by 3 bases and J by 2 bases, with 11 bases between them. There are 14 residues in the CDR3. This CDR3 reads CSARGDTGNQPQHF. The CDR3 DNA reads TGCAGTGCTAGGGGGGACACGGGCAATCAGCCCCAGCATTTT.

V usage is TRBV9 and J usage is TRBJ2-1; D gene ambiguous. CDR1 is SGDLS and CDR2 is YYNGEE in the germline V gene. Trimming cost V 0 bases and J 7 bases, with 8 bases left between them. The CDR3 runs 13 residues. The CDR3 region has the DNA TGTGCCAGCAGCGTAGTAGAGTGGAATGAGCAGTTCTTC. It codes for CASSVVEWNEQFF.

The CDR3 protein is CASSQGGYEQYF. CDR3 in DNA: TGTGCCAGCAGCCAAGGGGGTTACGAGCAGTACTTC. The chain recombines TRBV3-1 with TRBJ2-7; D unclear. CDR1 is LGHDT, CDR2 YNNKEL, per germline (reference sequence). CDR3 size: 12 residues. V was trimmed by 1 base and J by 4 bases, leaving 5 bases between them.

This clonotype was picked up a small number of times. The chain links TRBV27 to TRBJ1-2, with 7 bases lining up with TRBD1. Trimming cost V 2 bases and J 5 bases; bases outside gene matches: 8. Germline V gene lookup returns CDR1 MNHEY and CDR2 SMNVEV (reference sequence). This CDR3 comprises 15 residues. CDR3 sequence (DNA): TGTGCCAGCAGTTTAACGGGACAGCCAGTTTATGGCTACACCTTC. Amino acid sequence: CASSLTGQPVYGYTF.

This clonotype occurred a few times. The chain uses TRBV5-1 and TRBJ2-3, with D uncertain. Trimming pared 3 bases from V and 3 bases from J, leaving 17 bases between. Germline CDR1 is SGHRS and CDR2 is YFSETQ. The CDR3 spans 16 residues. The CDR3 spells CASSYPRLEVTDTQYF. Written as DNA, the CDR3 is TGCGCCAGCAGCTATCCCCGGCTAGAAGTGACAGATACGCAGTATTTT.

This clonotype has just a few counts. J is TRBJ1-1 and V is TRBV19; D call uncertain. Germline V gene lookup returns CDR1 LNHDA and CDR2 SQIVND (reference sequence). Deletions cut 3 bases from V and 7 bases from J, with 12 bases between. This CDR3 comprises 13 residues. CDR3 amino acids: CASSIWVGDEAFF. In DNA, the CDR3 is TGTGCCAGTAGTATTTGGGTTGGCGATGAAGCTTTCTTT.

This rearrangement joins TRBV4-1 to TRBJ2-1; a weak D match, TRBD2 (5 bases). The CDR3 totals 14 residues. CDR1 is MGHRA, CDR2 YSYEKL, per germline. Trimming took 0 bases from V and 6 from J, leaving 9 bases between them. The CDR3 nucleotides are TGCGCCAGCAGCCAAGACGGACTTCGCAATGAGCAGTTCTTC. Translating it yields CASSQDGLRNEQFF.

This chain uses TRBV5-1 with TRBJ1-1, with unresolved D. CDR1 SGHRS and CDR2 YFSETQ come from the germline V gene. With 1 base removed from V and 0 bases from J, the gap between germline ends came to 4 bases. The CDR3 runs to 13 residues. The CDR3 DNA follows: TGCGCCAGCAGCTTGTTCGTGAACACTGAAGCTTTCTTT. Its protein is CASSLFVNTEAFF.

The chain combines TRBV3-1 with TRBJ1-5; D perhaps matches TRBD1 (5 bases). The V and J ends lost 0 bases and 1 base respectively, with 7 bases between them. Germline CDR1 reads LGHDT; CDR2 reads YNNKEL (reference sequence). The CDR3 sequence is 15 residues long. This CDR3 is CASSQDPGSNQPQHF. CDR3 nucleotides: TGTGCCAGCAGCCAAGATCCAGGGAGCAATCAGCCCCAGCATTTT. The full variable domain, with the rest looked up from reference TRBV3-1 and TRBJ1-5, is DTAVSQTPKYLVTQMGNDKSIKCEQNLGHDTMYWYKQDSKKFLKIMFSYNNKELIINETVPNRFSPKSPDKAHLNLHINSLELGDSAVYFCASSQDPGSNQPQHFGDGTRLSIL.

The chain is built from TRBV12-3 or TRBV12-4 and TRBJ2-1, with D possibly matching TRBD1 (5 bases). This CDR3 spans 15 amino acids. V lost 3 bases and J lost 10, with 19 bases in between. DNA for the CDR3: TGTGCCAGCAGTTTGATCCCTAAGGACACCCGGGAGCAGTTCTTC. Translating it yields CASSLIPKDTREQFF.

This clonotype was seen only a few times. This rearrangement joins TRBV7-8 to TRBJ1-6; tentative D call: TRBD1 (5 bases). Germline values: CDR1 SGHVS, CDR2 FQNEAQ. This CDR3 is built from 15 residues. Trimming stripped 1 base from V and 7 bases from J, with 11 bases between. CDR3 region: CASSLGWTQNSPLHF. CDR3 bases: TGTGCCAGCAGCTTAGGTTGGACACAGAATTCACCCCTCCACTTT.

The V and J genes are TRBV30 and TRBJ2-1, with 11 bases aligning to TRBD2. Germline CDR1 and CDR2: GTSNPN and SVGIG (reference sequence). J was trimmed by 7 bases and V by 2 bases; bases with no gene match: 4. The CDR3 has 14 residues. In nucleotides, the CDR3 is TGTGCCTGGAGTATTACTAGCGGGAGTAATGAGCAGTTCTTC. Its translation is CAWSITSGSNEQFF.

This clonotype has only a few counts. The rearrangement links TRBV7-2 to TRBJ1-1; tentatively, D is TRBD1 (5 bases). V lost 2 bases, J lost 5 bases, and 12 bases lay in between. The V gene's germline CDR1 is SGHTA and CDR2 FQGNSA. The CDR3 runs 14 residues. CDR3 amino acids: CASSLLGRVTEAFF. The CDR3 DNA follows: TGTGCCAGCAGCTTACTAGGCAGGGTGACTGAAGCTTTCTTT.

This chain links TRBV28 with TRBJ2-5; 9 bases match TRBD1. J gave up 1 base and V 5 bases, and 8 bases lay outside the gene matches. The CDR3 runs 16 residues. The germline gives CDR1 MDHEN, CDR2 SYDVKM. The CDR3 protein is CASSRNRGRPQETQYF. CDR3 in DNA: TGTGCCAGCAGTCGAAACAGGGGGCGTCCCCAAGAGACCCAGTACTTC.